The 18 T cell receptor beta chains below come from one sample, sequenced in a study of T cells in Graves' hyperthyroidism and ophthalmopathy. Amplified TCR beta CDR3 regions came from RNA transcripts. First-round RT-PCR of the TCR CDR3 relied on the HTBI primer set. TCRdb called the multiplex PCR reads again in MiXCR, with one record for every CDR3 protein. Among some 420,000 distinct CDR3 sequences listed, roughly 15% were seen once. Sequencing was done on a sample of blood. These receptors were obtained from a woman aged 18-29 years with Graves' hyperthyroidism.

The chain joins TRBV5-5 to TRBJ2-2; the match to TRBD2 covers 9 bases. V lost 5 bases and J lost 4; bases outside the gene matches: 12. Germline assignment: CDR1 SGHKS and CDR2 YYEKEE (reference sequence). The CDR3 totals 17 residues. The CDR3 protein is CASRQAVAGVSTGELFF. CDR3 coding DNA: TGTGCCAGCAGACAGGCCGTAGCGGGAGTGAGCACCGGGGAGCTGTTTTTT.

The J gene is TRBJ2-7, the V gene TRBV19, with D maybe TRBD2 (8 bases). Germline V CDR1 and CDR2: LNHDA, SQIVND (reference sequence). This CDR3 is 15 amino acids long. CDR3 nucleotides: TGTGCTACAAAGAGGGGGCTAGCGGGCTCCTACGAGCAGTACTTC. Its protein product is CATKRGLAGSYEQYF.

Many counts were recorded for this clonotype. The genes are TRBV27 and TRBJ1-5; 9 bases map to TRBD1. Germline CDR1 and CDR2: MNHEY and SMNVEV (reference sequence). The V and J ends lost 5 bases and 4 bases, in that order; junction bases with no gene match: 21. This CDR3 has 20 residues. The CDR3 DNA is TGTGCCAGCAGTCCTCAGCCCCCGGGACAGGGTACGGGATTAAATCAGCCCCAGCATTTT. Translated: CASSPQPPGQGTGLNQPQHF.

This clonotype was observed many times. The chain employs TRBV7-9 and TRBJ2-1, with 13 bases fitting TRBD2. CDR3 length: 19 amino acids. Germline V gene data show CDR1 as SEHNR and CDR2 as FQNEAQ (reference sequence). V was clipped by 2 bases and J by 9 bases; unmatched bases: 16. CDR3 nucleotides: TGTGCCAGCAGCTTAAGGGGACTAGCGGGATGGGGAAGTCCTAGTGAGCAGTTCTTC. It encodes CASSLRGLAGWGSPSEQFF.

In this sample, this clonotype turned up a few times. V gene TRBV15 combines with J gene TRBJ2-5, with D maybe TRBD2 (6 bases). Deletions cut 2 bases from V and 5 bases from J, with 12 bases between. Per germline, CDR1 LNHNV and CDR2 YYDKDF (reference sequence). This CDR3 contains 14 residues. CDR3 in DNA: TGTGCCACCAGCAGACAACTAGCTTGGGAGACCCAGTACTTC. Translating gives CATSRQLAWETQYF.

This clonotype was seen a handful of times. V is TRBV28 and J is TRBJ2-1; 7 nucleotides match TRBD2. J lost 12 bases, V lost 6 bases, and 8 bases had no gene match. The germline V gene encodes CDR1 MDHEN and CDR2 SYDVKM. This CDR3 is 12 amino acids long. CDR3 in amino acids: CASRNLAERQFF. In nucleotides, the CDR3 is TGTGCCAGCAGGAATCTAGCGGAGAGGCAGTTCTTC. Using reference TRBV28 and TRBJ2-1 for the parts outside the CDR3, the full variable domain is DVKVTQSSRYLVKRTGEKVFLECVQDMDHENMFWYRQDPGLGLRLIYFSYDVKMKEKGDIPEGYSVSREKKERFSLILESASTNQTSMYLCASRNLAERQFFGPGTRLTVL.

This chain joins TRBV25-1 and TRBJ2-1; 12 bases map to TRBD2. The germline gives CDR1 MGHDK, CDR2 SYGVNS. The CDR3 is made up of 15 amino acids. Germline trimming cut 3 bases from V and 9 bases from J; bases unmatched to any gene: 6. CDR3: CASSETSGSRIEQFF. DNA for the CDR3: TGTGCCAGCAGTGAGACTAGCGGGAGTAGAATTGAGCAGTTCTTC.

The genes are TRBV27 and TRBJ2-7; 9 bases align to TRBD1. This CDR3 is 15 amino acids long. Unmatched junction bases numbered 7, after V lost 4 bases and J lost 3 bases. Germline CDR1 reads MNHEY; CDR2 reads SMNVEV (reference sequence). The CDR3 here is CASSWGTGIRYEQYF. CDR3 DNA sequence: TGTGCCAGCAGTTGGGGGACAGGGATTCGCTACGAGCAGTACTTC.

This clonotype was counted ten times or more. The J gene is TRBJ2-5, the V gene TRBV27, with a weak D call TRBD1 (6 bases). Deletions cut 7 bases from V and 2 bases from J, with 17 bases between. CDR1 and CDR2 (germline): MNHEY, SMNVEV (reference sequence). The CDR3 spans 15 residues. The chain's CDR3 is CASMMWVTGQETQYF. The DNA of the CDR3 is TGTGCCAGCATGATGTGGGTAACAGGGCAAGAGACCCAGTACTTC.

Worth noting for this clonotype: The junction differs from germline at one of its ends, possibly a read error. The chain recombines TRBV12-3 or TRBV12-4 with TRBJ2-6; 7 bases map to TRBD2. CDR3 length equals 15 residues. The CDR3 spells CTSSLGGSGANALTF. Written as DNA, the CDR3 is TGTACCAGCAGTTTGGGAGGGTCTGGGGCCAACGCCCTGACCTTC.

The J gene is TRBJ2-7, the V gene TRBV7-8; D is ambiguous. Looked up from germline, CDR1 is SGHVS and CDR2 is FQNEAQ. The CDR3 is 13 amino acids. V gave up 5 bases and J gave up 5 bases, with 13 bases separating them. CDR3 DNA: TGTGCCAGCAGCGTAGGGTCTCTTCACGAGCAGTACTTC. This translates into CASSVGSLHEQYF. Full variable domain (outside the CDR3, taken from reference TRBV7-8 and TRBJ2-7): GAGVSQSPRYKVAKRGQDVALRCDPISGHVSLFWYQQALGQGPEFLTYFQNEAQLDKSGLPSDRFFAERPEGSVSTLKIQRTQQEDSAVYLCASSVGSLHEQYFGPGTRLTVT.

This clonotype was observed a few times. This may arise from a read error, as a much more abundant clone is one base away. CDR3 sequence (DNA): TGTGCCAGCAGCTTAAACGCTCTAGCGATGCTCAATGAGCGGTTCTTC. Encoded protein: CASSLNALAMLNERFF. The rearrangement joins TRBV7-8 to TRBJ2-1, with D perhaps matching TRBD2 (6 bases). There are 16 residues in the CDR3. Germline CDR1 is SGHVS and CDR2 is FQNEAQ.

V and J are TRBV27 and TRBJ2-4, with 8 positions matching TRBD2. Germline CDR1 and CDR2: MNHEY and SMNVEV (reference sequence). J gave up 1 base and V 4 bases, and 6 bases lay outside the gene matches. This CDR3 comprises 16 residues. The CDR3 sequence is CASSSSGREAKNIQYF. In nucleotides, the CDR3 is TGTGCCAGCAGTTCCAGCGGGAGAGAGGCCAAAAACATTCAGTACTTC.

V and J are TRBV7-6 and TRBJ2-5; weak D call: TRBD2 (6 bases). Germline loops: CDR1 SGHVS, CDR2 FNYEAQ. The CDR3 totals 16 residues. V lost 0 bases, J lost 4 bases, and 15 bases lay in between. This chain's CDR3 is CASSLAGGPGTETQYF. The CDR3 DNA reads TGTGCCAGCAGCTTAGCGGGGGGACCCGGCACAGAGACCCAGTACTTC.

J is TRBJ2-3 and V is TRBV5-1; no clear D gene. V was shortened by 4 bases and J by 0 bases, with 6 bases between the two germline ends. Germline V gives CDR1 SGHRS, CDR2 YFSETQ. The CDR3 extends over 13 amino acids. As DNA, the CDR3 is TGCGCCAGCAGCACACATAGCACAGATACGCAGTATTTT. Its translation: CASSTHSTDTQYF. Full variable domain (remainder filled in from reference TRBV5-1 and TRBJ2-3): KAGVTQTPRYLIKTRGQQVTLSCSPISGHRSVSWYQQTPGQGLQFLFEYFSETQRNKGNFPGRFSGRQFSNSRSEMNVSTLELGDSALYLCASSTHSTDTQYFGPGTRLTVL.

This clonotype appeared a few times. The chain employs TRBV5-6 and TRBJ2-7, with D unresolved. CDR1 and CDR2 from the germline V gene are SGHDT and YYEEEE. There are 15 residues in the CDR3. V lost 4 bases and J lost 0, with 14 bases in between. CDR3 DNA: TGTGCCAGCAGCGGGGTGGCCACCATCTCCTACGAGCAGTACTTC. Translating gives CASSGVATISYEQYF.

About this clonotype: Only one base separates this from a far larger clonotype, so it likely reflects a read error. This chain links TRBV5-1 with TRBJ2-7; D is undetermined. The CDR3 consists of 13 residues. The germline gives CDR1 SGHRS, CDR2 YFSETQ. The CDR3 loop reads CATSSGSSYEQYF. As DNA, the CDR3 is TGCGCCACCAGCTCTGGCAGTTCCTACGAGCAGTACTTC.

This clonotype was detected many times. The rearrangement links TRBV7-8 to TRBJ2-5; unclear D gene. This CDR3 contains 13 residues. Germline V gene sequence: CDR1 SGHVS, CDR2 FQNEAQ. Trimming shortened V by 8 bases and J by 0 bases, and 10 bases separated the two germline ends. The CDR3 loop reads CASLLQNQETQYF. The CDR3 nucleotides are TGTGCCAGCCTACTGCAGAACCAAGAGACCCAGTACTTC.